The T cell receptor (beta chain) under discussion was sequenced for a study of graft-versus-host responses after intestinal transplantation. General observations from the study: Among circulating GvH clones, peak levels were associated with early post-transplant declines in HvG clones.

The CDR3 is made up of 15 amino acids. The germline V gene has CDR1 KGHSH and CDR2 LQKENI. V lost 3 bases, J lost 0 bases, and 10 bases lay in between. This table comes from immunoSEQ multiplex PCR, and its TCRdb copy is limited to in-frame clones, with some not included. The sample shows about 97,000 clones, around 90% of them seen only once. Worth noting for this clone: The antigen remains unidentified.

The rearrangement links TRBV18 to TRBJ2-3; D is perhaps TRBD2 (5 bases). Sequenced here: PBMCs, sampled roughly 410 days after intestinal transplant. This TCR was recovered from a human patient who received an intestinal transplant, so some T cells may come from the graft donor. The CDR3 nucleotides read TGTGCCAGCTCACCGGGTAGCGCTAGCACAGATACGCAGTATTTT. Translation: CASSPGSASTDTQYF.